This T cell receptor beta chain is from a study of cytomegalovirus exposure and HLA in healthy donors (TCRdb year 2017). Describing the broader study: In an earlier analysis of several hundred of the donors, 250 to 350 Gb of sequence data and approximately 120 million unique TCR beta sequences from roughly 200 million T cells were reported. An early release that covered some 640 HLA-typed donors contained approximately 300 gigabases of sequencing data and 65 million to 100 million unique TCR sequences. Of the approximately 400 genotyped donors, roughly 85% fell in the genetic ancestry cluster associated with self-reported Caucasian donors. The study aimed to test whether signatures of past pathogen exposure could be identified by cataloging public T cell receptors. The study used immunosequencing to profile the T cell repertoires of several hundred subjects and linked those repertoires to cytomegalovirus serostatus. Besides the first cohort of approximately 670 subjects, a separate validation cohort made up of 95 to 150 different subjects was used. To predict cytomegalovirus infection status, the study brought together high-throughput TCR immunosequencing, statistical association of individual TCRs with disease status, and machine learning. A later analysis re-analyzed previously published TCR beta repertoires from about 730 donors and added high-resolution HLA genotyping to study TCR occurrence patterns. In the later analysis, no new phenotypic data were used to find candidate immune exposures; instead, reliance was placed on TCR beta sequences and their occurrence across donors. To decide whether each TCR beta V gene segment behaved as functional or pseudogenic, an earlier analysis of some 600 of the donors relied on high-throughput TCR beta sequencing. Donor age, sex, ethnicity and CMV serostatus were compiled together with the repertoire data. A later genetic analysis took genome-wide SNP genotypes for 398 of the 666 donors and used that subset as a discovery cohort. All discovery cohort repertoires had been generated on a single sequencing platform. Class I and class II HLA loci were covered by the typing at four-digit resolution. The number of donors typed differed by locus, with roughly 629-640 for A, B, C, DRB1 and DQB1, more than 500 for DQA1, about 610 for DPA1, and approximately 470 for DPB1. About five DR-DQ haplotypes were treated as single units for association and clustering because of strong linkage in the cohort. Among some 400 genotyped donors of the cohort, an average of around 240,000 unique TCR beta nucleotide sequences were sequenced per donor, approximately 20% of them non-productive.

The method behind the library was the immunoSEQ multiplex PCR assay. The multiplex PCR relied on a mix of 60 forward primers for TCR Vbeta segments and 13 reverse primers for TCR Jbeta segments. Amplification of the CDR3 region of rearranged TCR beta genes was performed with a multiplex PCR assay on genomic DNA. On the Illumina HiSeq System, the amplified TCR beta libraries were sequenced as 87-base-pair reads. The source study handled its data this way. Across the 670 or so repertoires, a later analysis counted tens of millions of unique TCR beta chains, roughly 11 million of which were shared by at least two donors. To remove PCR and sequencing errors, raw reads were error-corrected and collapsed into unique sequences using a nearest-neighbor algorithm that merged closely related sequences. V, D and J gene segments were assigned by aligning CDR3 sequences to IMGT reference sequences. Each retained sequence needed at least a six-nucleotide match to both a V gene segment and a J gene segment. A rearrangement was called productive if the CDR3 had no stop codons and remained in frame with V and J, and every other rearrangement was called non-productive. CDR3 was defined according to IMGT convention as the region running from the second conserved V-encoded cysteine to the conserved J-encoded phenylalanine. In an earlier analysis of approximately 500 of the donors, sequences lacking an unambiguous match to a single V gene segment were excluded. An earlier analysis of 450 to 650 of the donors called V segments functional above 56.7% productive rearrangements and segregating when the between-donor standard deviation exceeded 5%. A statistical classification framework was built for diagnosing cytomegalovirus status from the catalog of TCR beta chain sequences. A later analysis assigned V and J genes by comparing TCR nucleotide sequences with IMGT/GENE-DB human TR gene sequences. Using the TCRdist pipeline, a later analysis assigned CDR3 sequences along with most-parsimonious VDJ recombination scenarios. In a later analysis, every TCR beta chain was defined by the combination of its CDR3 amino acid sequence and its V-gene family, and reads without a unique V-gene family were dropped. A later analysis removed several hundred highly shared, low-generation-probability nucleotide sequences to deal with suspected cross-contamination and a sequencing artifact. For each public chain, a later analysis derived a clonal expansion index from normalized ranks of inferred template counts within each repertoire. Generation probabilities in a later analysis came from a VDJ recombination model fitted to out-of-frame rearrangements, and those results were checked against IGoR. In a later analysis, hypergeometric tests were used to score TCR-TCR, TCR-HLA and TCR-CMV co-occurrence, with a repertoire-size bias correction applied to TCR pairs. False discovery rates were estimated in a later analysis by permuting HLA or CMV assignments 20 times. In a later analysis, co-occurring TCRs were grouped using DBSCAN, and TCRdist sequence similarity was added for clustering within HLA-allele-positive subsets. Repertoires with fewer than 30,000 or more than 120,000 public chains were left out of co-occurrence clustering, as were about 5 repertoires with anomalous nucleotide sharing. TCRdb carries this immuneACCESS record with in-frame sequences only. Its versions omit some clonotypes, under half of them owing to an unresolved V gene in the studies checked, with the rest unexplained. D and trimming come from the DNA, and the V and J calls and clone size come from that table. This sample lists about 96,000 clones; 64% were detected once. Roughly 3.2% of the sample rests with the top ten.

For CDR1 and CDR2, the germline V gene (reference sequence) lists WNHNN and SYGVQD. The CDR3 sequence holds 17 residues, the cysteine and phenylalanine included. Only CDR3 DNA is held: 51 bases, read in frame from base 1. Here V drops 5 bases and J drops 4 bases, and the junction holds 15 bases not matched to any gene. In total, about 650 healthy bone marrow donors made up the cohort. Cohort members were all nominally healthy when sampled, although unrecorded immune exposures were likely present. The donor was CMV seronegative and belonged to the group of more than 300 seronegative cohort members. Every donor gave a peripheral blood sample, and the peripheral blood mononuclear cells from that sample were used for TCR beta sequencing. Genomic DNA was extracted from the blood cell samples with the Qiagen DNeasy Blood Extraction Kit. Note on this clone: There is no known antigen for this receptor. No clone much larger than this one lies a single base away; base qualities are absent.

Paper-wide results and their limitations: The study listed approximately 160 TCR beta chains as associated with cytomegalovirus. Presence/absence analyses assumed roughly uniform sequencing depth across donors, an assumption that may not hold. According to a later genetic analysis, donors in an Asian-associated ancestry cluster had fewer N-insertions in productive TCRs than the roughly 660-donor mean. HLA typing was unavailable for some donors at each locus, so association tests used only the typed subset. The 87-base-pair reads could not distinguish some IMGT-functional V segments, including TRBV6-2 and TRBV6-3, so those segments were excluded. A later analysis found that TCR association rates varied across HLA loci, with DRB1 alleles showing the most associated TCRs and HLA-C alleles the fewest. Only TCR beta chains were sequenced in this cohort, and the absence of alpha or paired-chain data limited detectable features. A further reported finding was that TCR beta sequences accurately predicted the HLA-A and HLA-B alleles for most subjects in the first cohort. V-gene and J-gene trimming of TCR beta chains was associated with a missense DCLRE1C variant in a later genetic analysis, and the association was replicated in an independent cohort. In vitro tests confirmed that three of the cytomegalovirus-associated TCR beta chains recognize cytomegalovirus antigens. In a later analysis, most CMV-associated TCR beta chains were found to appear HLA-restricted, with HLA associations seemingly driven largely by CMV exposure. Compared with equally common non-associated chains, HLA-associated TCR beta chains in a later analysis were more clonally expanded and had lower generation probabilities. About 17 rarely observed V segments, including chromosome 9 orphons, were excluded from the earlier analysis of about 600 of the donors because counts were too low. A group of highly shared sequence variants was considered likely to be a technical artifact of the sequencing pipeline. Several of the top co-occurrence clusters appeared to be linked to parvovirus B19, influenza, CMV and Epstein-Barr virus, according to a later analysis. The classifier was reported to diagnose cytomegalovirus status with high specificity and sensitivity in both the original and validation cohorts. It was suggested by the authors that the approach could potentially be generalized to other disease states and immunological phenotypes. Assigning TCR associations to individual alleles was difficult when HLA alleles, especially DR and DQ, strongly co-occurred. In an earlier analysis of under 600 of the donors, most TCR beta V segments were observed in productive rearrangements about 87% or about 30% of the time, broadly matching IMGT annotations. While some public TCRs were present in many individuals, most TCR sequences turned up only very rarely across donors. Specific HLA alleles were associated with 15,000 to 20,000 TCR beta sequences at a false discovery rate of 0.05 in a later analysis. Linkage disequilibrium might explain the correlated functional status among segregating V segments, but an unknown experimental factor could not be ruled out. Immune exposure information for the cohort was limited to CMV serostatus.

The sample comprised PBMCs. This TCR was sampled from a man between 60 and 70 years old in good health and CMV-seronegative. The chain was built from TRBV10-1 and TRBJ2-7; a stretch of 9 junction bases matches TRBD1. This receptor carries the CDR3 CASSSSRDRAITYEQYF. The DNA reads TGCGCCAGCAGTTCATCTCGGGACAGGGCTATAACTTACGAGCAGTACTTC.